This TCR beta chain stems from a study of CD8 T cells in ankylosing spondylitis. General study results and limits: Enrichment of disease-linked clones was reportedly significant in matched ankylosing spondylitis synovial fluid. Prior work had noted some motif variants in reactive arthritis blood and synovial fluid. What seemed typical of ankylosing spondylitis blood was a TCR beta motif built from eight highly homologous variants. The authors found the disease-linked clones to be CD8+ and relatively rare in peripheral blood.

Comment on this clonotype: The antigen remains undetermined.

With molecular barcodes, quantitative 5'-RACE was used to make the TCR beta libraries. TCRdb passed the 5' RACE reads through MiXCR, listing each CDR3 protein once. The table has about 540,000 distinct CDR3 sequences, about an eighth seen once. J gave up 7 bases and V 2 bases, and 8 bases lay outside the gene matches. From germline, CDR1 is GTSNPN and CDR2 SVGIG (reference sequence). This CDR3 region has 15 residues. The sequence came from a male donor with ankylosing spondylitis. This chain joins TRBV30 and TRBJ2-2, with TRBD2 identical over 9 bases. The material sequenced was blood, either unsorted or a sorted T cell fraction (not recorded which). CDR3 DNA: TGTGCCTGGAGTTCGGGACTAGCCCGTGGCGGGGAGCTGTTTTTT. Translated: CAWSSGLARGGELFF.